These 3 T cell receptor beta chains originate from one sample sequenced in a study of T cell repertoires in cytomegalovirus infection. TCRdb redid the calling of the reads with MiXCR, one entry per CDR3 protein. The data hold around 530,000 distinct CDR3 sequences, with around a quarter observed a single time. Material for sequencing was PBMCs. The receptors derive from a human donor in good health (CMV status not recorded). Some clones in this sample may be carry-over from other donors' samples.

This clonotype was observed at least ten times. This sequence joins TRBV7-2 and TRBJ2-5; possibly TRBD2 for D (6 bases). The CDR3 is made up of 14 amino acids. The germline V gene has CDR1 SGHTA and CDR2 FQGNSA. Trimming pared 5 bases from V and 4 bases from J, leaving 14 bases between. The CDR3 is CASSPGGGSETQYF. The CDR3 DNA sequence: TGTGCCAGCAGCCCTGGAGGAGGGTCAGAGACCCAGTACTTC.

The genes are TRBV15 and TRBJ2-4, with a weak D call TRBD1 (6 bases). The CDR3 runs 13 residues. The germline V gene has CDR1 LNHNV and CDR2 YYDKDF (reference sequence). Trimming took 5 bases from V and 7 from J, leaving 12 bases between them. CDR3 protein: CATSLDSRNIQYF. DNA for the CDR3: TGTGCCACCAGCCTGGACAGTCGGAACATTCAGTACTTC.

The V call is TRBV5-6, the J call TRBJ2-1, with a weak D call TRBD1 (6 bases). V was cut by 3 bases and J by 7 bases, with 14 bases left in between. Germline loops: CDR1 SGHDT, CDR2 YYEEEE. The CDR3 has 14 amino acids. Written as DNA, the CDR3 is TGTGCCAGCAGCTCCAGGGGTTTTCGGAATGAGCAGTTCTTC. Translating it yields CASSSRGFRNEQFF.